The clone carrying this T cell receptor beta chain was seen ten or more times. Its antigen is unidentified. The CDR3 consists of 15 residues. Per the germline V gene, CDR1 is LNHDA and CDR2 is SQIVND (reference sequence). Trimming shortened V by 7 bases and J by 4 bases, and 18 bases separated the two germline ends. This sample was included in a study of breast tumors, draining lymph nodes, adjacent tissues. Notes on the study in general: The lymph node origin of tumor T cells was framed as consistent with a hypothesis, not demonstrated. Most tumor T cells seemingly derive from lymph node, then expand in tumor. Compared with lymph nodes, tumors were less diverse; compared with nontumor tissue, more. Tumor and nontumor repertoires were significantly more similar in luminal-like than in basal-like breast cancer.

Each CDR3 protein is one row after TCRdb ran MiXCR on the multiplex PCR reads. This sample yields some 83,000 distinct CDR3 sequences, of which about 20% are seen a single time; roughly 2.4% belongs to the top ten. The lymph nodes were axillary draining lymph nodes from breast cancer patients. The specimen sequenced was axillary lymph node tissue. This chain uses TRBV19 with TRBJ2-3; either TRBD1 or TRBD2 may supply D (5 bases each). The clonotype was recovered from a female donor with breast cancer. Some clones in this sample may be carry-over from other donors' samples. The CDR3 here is CASKGERVSPDTQYF. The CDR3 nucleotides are TGTGCCAGTAAAGGGGAGAGGGTGTCCCCAGATACGCAGTATTTT.